The 23 T cell receptor beta chains listed next were all sequenced from one sample in a study of blood T cell repertoires in COVID-19. Method: immunoSEQ multiplex PCR; TCRdb's copy keeps in-frame clones and lacks some. The sample records around 190,000 clones, less than 85% being singletons. The sequenced sample consisted of peripheral blood. These receptors all come from a human donor in a cohort sampled during active COVID-19.

V is TRBV10-3 and J is TRBJ1-6; the D gene is possibly TRBD1 (5 bases). The V gene's germline CDR1 is ENHRY and CDR2 SYGVKD. The ends were cut back, 11 bases at V and 7 bases at J, with 15 bases in the middle. The CDR3 has 13 residues. Written as DNA, the CDR3 is TGTGCCGTCCGAGCGGGGGGAAATTCACCCCTCCACTTT. It encodes CAVRAGGNSPLHF.

This chain uses TRBV11-2 with TRBJ1-1, with D perhaps TRBD1 (6 bases). Trimming removed 0 bases at V and 6 bases at J, with 11 bases between. This CDR3 is built from 14 residues. Germline values: CDR1 SGHAT, CDR2 FQNNGV. CDR3 in DNA: TGTGCCAGCAGCTTAGACGCGGGGGGCCCTGAAGCTTTCTTT. Amino acid sequence: CASSLDAGGPEAFF.

The rearrangement links TRBV6-5 to TRBJ1-2; TRBD1 agrees at 7 bases. CDR3 length equals 14 residues. CDR1 and CDR2 (germline): MNHEY, SVGAGI. The trim removed 5 bases at V and 4 bases at J, leaving 7 bases unmatched. The CDR3 loop is CASSRARGTYGYTF. DNA of the CDR3: TGTGCCAGCAGTCGGGCCAGGGGGACCTATGGCTACACCTTC.

This sequence joins TRBV4-2 and TRBJ1-1; 7 bases are a match to TRBD1. V trimming: 3 bases; J trimming: 0 bases; junction bases outside the gene matches: 7. The CDR3 spans 16 residues. Germline V gene sequence: CDR1 LGHNA, CDR2 YNFKEQ. The CDR3 DNA follows: TGTGCCAGCAGCCAGTCGACAGGGAGAGTGAACACTGAAGCTTTCTTT. This sequence encodes CASSQSTGRVNTEAFF.

In its sample, this clone was seen once. The CDR3 coding sequence is TGTGCCAGCAGTGAATTCACCACCGGGGACTCTGAAGCTTTCTTT. The encoded protein is CASSEFTTGDSEAFF. The chain carries TRBV2 and TRBJ1-1, with TRBD1 as a possible D gene (5 bases). V lost 2 bases to trimming and J lost 6 bases, with 16 bases between them. The CDR3 consists of 15 residues. Germline values: CDR1 SNHLY, CDR2 FYNNEI.

The V and J genes are TRBV5-1 and TRBJ1-6; possible D gene TRBD1, 5 bases. Trimming cost V 1 base and J 7 bases, with 12 bases left between them. Looked up from germline, CDR1 is SGHRS and CDR2 is YFSETQ. CDR3 size: 15 residues. The CDR3 is CASSLWRRENSPLHF. The CDR3, as DNA: TGCGCCAGCAGCTTGTGGCGCAGGGAAAATTCACCCCTCCACTTT.

This chain joins TRBV19 and TRBJ2-1, with TRBD2 as a possible D gene (5 bases). The V gene lost 9 bases and the J gene lost 5 bases, with 20 bases spanning the gap. The germline gives CDR1 LNHDA, CDR2 SQIVND (reference sequence). The CDR3 runs 15 residues. The CDR3 is CASPTRPRRDNEQFF. The DNA for the CDR3 is TGTGCCAGCCCTACCCGGCCTAGGCGGGACAATGAGCAGTTCTTC. Looking up the rest from reference TRBV19 and TRBJ2-1 gives the full variable domain: DGGITQSPKYLFRKEGQNVTLSCEQNLNHDAMYWYRQDPGQGLRLIYYSQIVNDFQKGDIAEGYSVSREKKESFPLTVTSAQKNPTAFYLCASPTRPRRDNEQFFGPGTRLTVL.

The chain joins TRBV15 to TRBJ2-7; TRBD1 might be the D (8 bases). Looked up from germline, CDR1 is LNHNV and CDR2 is YYDKDF (reference sequence). The CDR3 is 15 amino acids. The germline V and J ends were trimmed by 1 base and 5 bases, with 15 bases remaining between them. DNA for the CDR3: TGTGCCACCAGCAGAGGGACCACAGGGGGGGACGAGCAGTACTTC. Translating it yields CATSRGTTGGDEQYF.

This chain uses TRBV7-8 with TRBJ1-3, with a tentative D call TRBD1 (6 bases). Germline V gene data show CDR1 as SGHVS and CDR2 as FQNEAQ. V was clipped by 6 bases and J by 0 bases, with 6 bases between them. The CDR3 length is 13 residues. The CDR3 spells CASRQGSGNTIYF. The CDR3 coding sequence is TGTGCCAGCAGACAGGGCTCTGGAAACACCATATATTTT.

The rearrangement uses TRBV4-1 and TRBJ1-2; TRBD1 might be the D (5 bases). The germline V gene encodes CDR1 MGHRA and CDR2 YSYEKL. The V and J ends lost 0 bases and 2 bases respectively, with 10 bases between them. The CDR3 length is 15 residues. The DNA for the CDR3 is TGCGCCAGCAGCCAAGAAGGGGCCCAGAACTATGGCTACACCTTC. It encodes CASSQEGAQNYGYTF.

The rearrangement links TRBV6-6 to TRBJ2-7, with D hard to call. Per the germline V gene, CDR1 is MNHNY and CDR2 is SVGAGI (reference sequence). With 5 bases removed from V and 0 bases from J, the gap between germline ends came to 17 bases. CDR3 length: 16 amino acids. The CDR3 loop reads CASSPSAPYPSYEQYF. DNA of the CDR3: TGTGCCAGCAGTCCGAGCGCACCTTATCCCTCCTACGAGCAGTACTTC.

The genes are TRBV15 and TRBJ1-1; the D is unclear. Germline V lookup: CDR1 LNHNV, CDR2 YYDKDF (reference sequence). V lost 1 base and J 1 base, leaving 7 bases between the germline ends. The CDR3 sequence is 14 residues long. The CDR3 nucleotides are TGTGCCACCAGCAGAGGTCGCGGGAACACTGAAGCTTTCTTT. Protein sequence: CATSRGRGNTEAFF.

V and J are TRBV7-3 and TRBJ2-3, with 9 positions matching TRBD2. V shed 2 bases, J shed 3 bases, and the junction held 3 bases outside the gene matches. Germline assignment: CDR1 SGHTA and CDR2 FQGTGA. The CDR3 is 15 amino acids. The chain's CDR3 is CASSLLAGTTDTQYF. In DNA, the CDR3 is TGTGCCAGCAGCTTACTAGCGGGGACTACAGATACGCAGTATTTT. Full variable domain (outside the CDR3, taken from reference TRBV7-3 and TRBJ2-3): GAGVSQTPSNKVTEKGKYVELRCDPISGHTALYWYRQSLGQGPEFLIYFQGTGAADDSGLPNDRFFAVRPEGSVSTLKIQRTERGDSAVYLCASSLLAGTTDTQYFGPGTRLTVL.

The CDR3 bases are TGTGCCAGCTCACCTCCCGGGACAGCCGCCTCTGGAAACACCATATATTTT. Residues: CASSPPGTAASGNTIYF. The V and J genes are TRBV18 and TRBJ1-3; 7 bases match TRBD1. Germline V gene sequence: CDR1 KGHSH, CDR2 LQKENI. Germline trimming cut 3 bases from V and 0 bases from J; bases unmatched to any gene: 8. This CDR3 region has 17 residues.

This clone was counted a few times. J is TRBJ1-1 and V is TRBV29-1, with TRBD1 matching over 9 bases. V shed 6 bases, J shed 4 bases, and the junction held 9 bases outside the gene matches. Germline V gene lookup returns CDR1 SQVTM and CDR2 ANQGSEA. The CDR3 spans 14 residues. CDR3 region: CSVARTGAATEAFF. In DNA form, the CDR3 reads TGCAGCGTAGCCAGGACAGGGGCGGCCACTGAAGCTTTCTTT. The whole variable domain, remainder taken from reference TRBV29-1 and TRBJ1-1, is SAVISQKPSRDICQRGTSLTIQCQVDSQVTMMFWYRQQPGQSLTLIATANQGSEATYESGFVIDKFPISRPNLTFSTLTVSNMSPEDSSIYLCSVARTGAATEAFFGQGTRLTVV.

V and J are TRBV28 and TRBJ2-7; 9 bases match TRBD1. The length of the CDR3 is 17 residues. V was pared by 4 bases and J by 1 base, with 11 bases of the junction left unmatched. CDR1 is MDHEN, CDR2 SYDVKM, per germline. CDR3 DNA: TGTGCCAGCAGTTCCCGGACAGGGGTGGCCTCGTCCTACGAGCAGTACTTC. This gives the protein CASSSRTGVASSYEQYF.

This clone was found a few times. V is TRBV7-2 and J is TRBJ1-3; D perhaps matches TRBD1 (5 bases). The CDR3 consists of 15 residues. V lost 0 bases to trimming and J lost 2 bases, with 8 bases between them. Germline CDR1 reads SGHTA; CDR2 reads FQGNSA. CDR3 bases: TGTGCCAGCAGCTTAGCGGGGCAGCCTGGAAACACCATATATTTT. It codes for CASSLAGQPGNTIYF. Full variable domain (missing parts from reference TRBV7-2 and TRBJ1-3): GAGVSQSPSNKVTEKGKDVELRCDPISGHTALYWYRQSLGQGLEFLIYFQGNSAPDKSGLPSDRFSAERTGGSVSTLTIQRTQQEDSAVYLCASSLAGQPGNTIYFGEGSWLTVV.

The rearrangement joins TRBV9 to TRBJ2-3, with no clear D. In germline, CDR1 is SGDLS, CDR2 YYNGEE. The V end lost 0 bases, the J end lost 2 bases, and 10 bases lay between the germline ends. There are 15 residues in the CDR3. DNA of the CDR3: TGTGCCAGCAGCGTAGTGGGCAGCTACACAGATACGCAGTATTTT. Encoded protein: CASSVVGSYTDTQYF.

The chain joins TRBV5-1 to TRBJ1-1; no clear D. This CDR3 contains 15 residues. V was trimmed by 4 bases and J by 1 base, leaving 14 bases between them. Germline CDR1 is SGHRS and CDR2 is YFSETQ. CDR3 nucleotide sequence: TGCGCCAGCAGCCAACAATTCCCCTCGAACACTGAAGCTTTCTTT. Translating gives CASSQQFPSNTEAFF.

The chain uses TRBV25-1 and TRBJ1-4, with TRBD1 as a possible D gene (5 bases). Germline V CDR1 and CDR2: MGHDK, SYGVNS. The CDR3 length is 14 residues. The V end was cut by 7 bases, the J end by 3 bases, with 12 bases between. The CDR3 spells CASTSGVANEKLFF. Here the CDR3 DNA reads TGTGCCAGCACTTCGGGGGTGGCTAATGAAAAACTGTTTTTT.

The chain has TRBV2 and TRBJ2-7, with TRBD1 matching over 8 bases. Germline V gives CDR1 SNHLY, CDR2 FYNNEI. The junction had 6 bases not matched to a gene; V was cut back by 5 bases and J by 3 bases. CDR3 length: 14 amino acids. CDR3: CASSLQGANYEQYF. CDR3 DNA: TGTGCCAGCAGTTTGCAGGGGGCAAACTACGAGCAGTACTTC.

The genes are TRBV9 and TRBJ1-2; TRBD1 might be the D (5 bases). Germline assignment: CDR1 SGDLS and CDR2 YYNGEE. The V and J ends lost 0 bases and 4 bases respectively, with 16 bases between them. The CDR3 is 16 residues long. CDR3 region: CASSVGPRGSAYGYTF. CDR3 in DNA: TGTGCCAGCAGCGTAGGCCCCCGGGGGTCCGCCTATGGCTACACCTTC.

This clone was picked up one time. J is TRBJ1-2 and V is TRBV5-1, with 7 bases that match TRBD1. Germline V gives CDR1 SGHRS, CDR2 YFSETQ. CDR3 length equals 13 residues. With V trimmed by 3 bases and J by 4 bases, 3 bases remained unmatched. The CDR3 nucleotides read TGCGCCAGCAGCTCCGCAGGGGGCTATGGCTACACCTTC. Translated: CASSSAGGYGYTF.